This T cell receptor beta chain was sequenced for a study of CD8 T cells in Susac syndrome. Reverse transcription used roughly 0.45 to 1 ug RNA and random hexamers. The authors amplified TCR beta CDR3 across 54 Vbeta and 13 Jbeta using immunoSEQ multiplex PCR. TCRdb ran MiXCR on the immunoSEQ multiplex PCR reads and lists one entry per CDR3 protein. This table has about 200,000 distinct CDR3 sequences, 90% to 95% appearing once. Germline V gives CDR1 MRHNA, CDR2 SNTAGT. The CDR3 spans 12 residues. V lost 7 bases and J 2 bases, leaving 7 bases between the germline ends. Isolation of CD8+ and CD4+ T cells was performed negatively, whereas enrichment of TEMRA cells was done by FACS.

The chain joins TRBV6-4 to TRBJ2-3; D gene ambiguous. The receptor was isolated from a human donor in good health. The specimen sequenced was CD4+ T cells from PBMCs. The CDR3 sequence: CASTDNTDTQYF. CDR3 nucleotides: TGTGCCAGCACCGATAACACAGATACGCAGTATTTT.